This entry is about one T cell receptor (beta chain). Germline CDR1 SGHVS, CDR2 FQNEAQ. There are 14 residues in the CDR3. Losses at the gene ends were 8 bases for V and 7 bases for J; bases not matched to a gene: 5. This record comes from a study of blood T cell repertoires in COVID-19. Study context: Whether acute or convalescent, the COVID-19 samples came from the United States, Italy and Spain. T cells, B-cell-depleted T cells, or PBMCs supplied cDNA or gDNA.

Under the authors' procedure: Reference gene primers were amplified, and this amplification served to estimate nucleated cell counts. The repertoire was sequenced with immunoSEQ multiplex PCR; TCRdb's copy has only in-frame clones and lacks some. Clone size and the V and J calls come from that table; the DNA yielded D and trimming. The sample shows some 150,000 clones, roughly 90% of them seen only once. The specimen sequenced was peripheral blood. The chain employs TRBV7-8 and TRBJ2-1, with 13 bases lining up with TRBD2. The TCR comes from a human donor in a cohort sampled during active COVID-19. Here the CDR3 reads CASGLAGVRNEQFF. The CDR3 DNA sequence: TGTGCCAGCGGACTAGCGGGAGTCCGGAATGAGCAGTTCTTC.